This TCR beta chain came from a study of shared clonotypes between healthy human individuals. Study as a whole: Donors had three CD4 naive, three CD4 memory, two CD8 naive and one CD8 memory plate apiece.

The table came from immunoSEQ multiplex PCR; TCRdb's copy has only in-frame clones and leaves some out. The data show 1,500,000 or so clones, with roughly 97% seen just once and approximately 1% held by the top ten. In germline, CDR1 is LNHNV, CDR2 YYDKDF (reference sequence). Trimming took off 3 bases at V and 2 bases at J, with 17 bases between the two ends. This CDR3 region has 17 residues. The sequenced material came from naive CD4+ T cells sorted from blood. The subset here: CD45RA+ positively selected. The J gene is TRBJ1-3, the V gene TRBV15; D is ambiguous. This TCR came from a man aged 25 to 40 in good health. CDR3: CATSRTLRTEAGNTIYF. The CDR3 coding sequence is TGTGCCACCAGCAGGACCCTACGGACGGAAGCTGGAAACACCATATATTTT.